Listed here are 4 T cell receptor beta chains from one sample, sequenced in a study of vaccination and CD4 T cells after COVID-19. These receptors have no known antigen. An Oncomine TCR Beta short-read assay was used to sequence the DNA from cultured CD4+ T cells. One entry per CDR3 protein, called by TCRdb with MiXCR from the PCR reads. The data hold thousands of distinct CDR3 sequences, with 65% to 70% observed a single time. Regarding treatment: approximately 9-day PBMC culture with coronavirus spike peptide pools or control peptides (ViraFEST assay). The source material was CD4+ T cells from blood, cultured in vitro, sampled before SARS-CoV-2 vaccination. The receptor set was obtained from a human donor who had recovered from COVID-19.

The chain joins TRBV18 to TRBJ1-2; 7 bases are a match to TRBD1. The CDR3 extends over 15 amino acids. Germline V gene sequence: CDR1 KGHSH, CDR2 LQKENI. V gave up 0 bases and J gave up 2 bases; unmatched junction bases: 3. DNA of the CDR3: TGTGCCAGCTCACCACCTCCGGGACAGAACTATGGCTACACCTTC. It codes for CASSPPPGQNYGYTF.

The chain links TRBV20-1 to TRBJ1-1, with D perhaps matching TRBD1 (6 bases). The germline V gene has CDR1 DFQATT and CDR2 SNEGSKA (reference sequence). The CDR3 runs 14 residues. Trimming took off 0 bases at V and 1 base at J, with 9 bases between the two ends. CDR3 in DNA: TGCAGTGCTAGAGAAAGGGGGGGGAACACTGAAGCTTTCTTT. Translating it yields CSARERGGNTEAFF.

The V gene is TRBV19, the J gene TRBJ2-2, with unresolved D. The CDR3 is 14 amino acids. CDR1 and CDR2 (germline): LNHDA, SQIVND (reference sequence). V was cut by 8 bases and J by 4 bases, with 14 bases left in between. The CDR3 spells CASGAQALTGELFF. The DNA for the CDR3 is TGTGCCAGTGGCGCGCAGGCCCTCACCGGGGAGCTGTTTTTT.

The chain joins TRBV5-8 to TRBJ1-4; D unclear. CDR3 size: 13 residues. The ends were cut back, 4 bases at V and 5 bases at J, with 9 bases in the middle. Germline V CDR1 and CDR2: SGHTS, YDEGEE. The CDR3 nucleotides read TGTGCCAGCAGCCGTGACTGGAATGAAAAACTGTTTTTT. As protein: CASSRDWNEKLFF.